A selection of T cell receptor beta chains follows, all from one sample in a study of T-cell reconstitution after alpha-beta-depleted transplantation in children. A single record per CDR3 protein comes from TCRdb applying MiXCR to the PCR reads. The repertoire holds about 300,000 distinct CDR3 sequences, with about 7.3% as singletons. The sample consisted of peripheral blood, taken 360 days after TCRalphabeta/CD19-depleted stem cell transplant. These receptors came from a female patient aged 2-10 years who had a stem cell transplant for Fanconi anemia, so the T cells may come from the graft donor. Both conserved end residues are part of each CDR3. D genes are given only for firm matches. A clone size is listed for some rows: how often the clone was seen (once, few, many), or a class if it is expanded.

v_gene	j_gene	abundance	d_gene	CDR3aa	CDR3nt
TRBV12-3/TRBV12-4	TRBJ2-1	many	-	CASSLRDSSYNEQFF	TGTGCCAGCAGTTTAAGGGATTCCTCCTACAATGAGCAGTTCTTC
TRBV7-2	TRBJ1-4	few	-	CASTAYQGTNEKLFF	TGTGCCAGCACCGCTTATCAGGGTACTAATGAAAAACTGTTTTTT
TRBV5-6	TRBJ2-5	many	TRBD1	CASSWGQSRQETQYF	TGTGCCAGCAGCTGGGGACAGAGCAGACAAGAGACCCAGTACTTC
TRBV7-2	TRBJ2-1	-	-	CASSPTFFNEQFF	TGTGCCAGCAGCCCCACGTTTTTCAATGAGCAGTTCTTC
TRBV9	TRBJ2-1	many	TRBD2	CASSVAITSGDNEQFF	TGTGCCAGCAGCGTAGCAATAACTAGCGGGGATAATGAGCAGTTCTTC
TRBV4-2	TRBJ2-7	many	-	CASSQEQRGEQYF	TGTGCCAGCAGCCAAGAACAAAGGGGCGAGCAGTACTTC
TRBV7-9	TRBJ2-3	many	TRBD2	CASSSTSGGITDTQYF	TGTGCCAGCAGCTCTACTAGCGGGGGGATCACAGATACGCAGTATTTT
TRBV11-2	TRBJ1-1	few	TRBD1	CASSSDREYTEAFF	TGTGCCAGCAGCTCGGACAGGGAATACACTGAAGCTTTCTTT
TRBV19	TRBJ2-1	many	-	CATALGLEQFF	TGTGCCACAGCACTGGGTTTGGAGCAGTTCTTC
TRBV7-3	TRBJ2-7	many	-	CASSSYWGVYEQYF	TGTGCCAGCAGCTCTTACTGGGGGGTCTACGAGCAGTACTTC
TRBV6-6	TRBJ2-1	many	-	CASSYPAWNEQFF	TGTGCCAGCAGTTACCCGGCCTGGAATGAGCAGTTCTTC
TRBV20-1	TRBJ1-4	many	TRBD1	CSARNPTGANEKLFF	TGCAGTGCTAGAAACCCGACAGGGGCTAATGAAAAACTGTTTTTT
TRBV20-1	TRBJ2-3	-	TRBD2	CSAGLAGPSTDTQYF	TGCAGCGCGGGACTAGCGGGGCCGTCCACAGATACGCAGTATTTT
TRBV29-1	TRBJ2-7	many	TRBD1	CSVGDRVGVEQYF	TGCAGCGTCGGAGACAGGGTTGGAGTGGAGCAGTACTTC
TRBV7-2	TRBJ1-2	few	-	CASSLVTISYGYTF	TGTGCCAGCAGCTTAGTAACGATAAGTTATGGCTACACCTTC
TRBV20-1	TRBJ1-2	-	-	CSGSLVQGRANYGYTF	TGCAGTGGGAGCCTCGTTCAGGGTAGGGCTAACTATGGCTACACCTTC
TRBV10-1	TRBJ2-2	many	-	CASSRDINTGELFF	TGCGCCAGCAGCCGGGACATCAACACCGGGGAGCTGTTTTTT
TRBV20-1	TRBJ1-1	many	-	CSATDRNTEAFF	TGCAGTGCTACCGACAGGAACACTGAAGCTTTCTTT
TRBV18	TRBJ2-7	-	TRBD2	CASSPRREGRDEQYF	TGTGCCAGCTCACCACGACGGGAGGGCCGGGACGAGCAGTACTTC
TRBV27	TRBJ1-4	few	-	CASSLVFGALNEKLFF	TGTGCCAGCAGTTTAGTGTTTGGGGCCTTGAATGAAAAACTGTTTTTT
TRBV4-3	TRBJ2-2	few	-	CASSQAVGGRGELFF	TGCGCCAGCAGCCAAGCTGTGGGGGGCCGGGGGGAGCTGTTTTTT
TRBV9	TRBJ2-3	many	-	CASSVEDPDTQYF	TGTGCCAGCAGCGTAGAGGACCCCGATACGCAGTATTTT
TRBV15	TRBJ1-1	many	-	CATSLSYTEAFF	TGTGCCACCAGCTTGAGCTACACTGAAGCTTTCTTT
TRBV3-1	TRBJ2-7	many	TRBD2	CASSQDRLAERSYEQYF	TGTGCCAGCAGCCAAGATAGGCTAGCGGAGAGGTCCTACGAGCAGTACTTC
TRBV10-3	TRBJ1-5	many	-	CAIGMTGADQPQHF	TGTGCCATCGGGATGACGGGGGCAGATCAGCCCCAGCATTTT
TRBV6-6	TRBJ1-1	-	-	CASSYEQREAFF	TGTGCCAGCAGTTACGAGCAGAGAGAAGCTTTCTTT
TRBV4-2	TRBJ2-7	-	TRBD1	CASSHRQGPIPYEQYF	TGTGCCAGCAGCCACAGACAGGGCCCGATCCCCTACGAGCAGTACTTC
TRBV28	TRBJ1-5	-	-	CASSLSGTSQPQHF	TGTGCCAGCAGTTTATCGGGCACGTCTCAGCCCCAGCATTTT
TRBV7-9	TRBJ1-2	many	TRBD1	CASSLGSGTGVYGYTF	TGTGCCAGCAGCTTAGGGTCCGGGACAGGGGTCTATGGCTACACCTTC
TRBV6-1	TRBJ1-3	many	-	CASSSGTFSSSGNTIYF	TGTGCCAGCAGTAGTGGGACTTTCAGTAGCTCTGGAAACACCATATATTTT
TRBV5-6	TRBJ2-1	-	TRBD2	CASSLAPATSGGPYNEQFF	TGTGCCAGCAGCTTGGCGCCAGCAACTAGCGGGGGGCCCTACAATGAGCAGTTCTTC
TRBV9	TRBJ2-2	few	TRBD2	CASTRRASGLNPGELFF	TGTGCCAGCACCCGGAGGGCTAGCGGCCTCAACCCCGGGGAGCTGTTTTTT
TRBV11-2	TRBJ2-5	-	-	CASSLSPSRGTLPNIETQYF	TGTGCCAGCAGCTTATCCCCCTCTCGGGGTACCCTACCTAACATCGAGACCCAGTACTTC
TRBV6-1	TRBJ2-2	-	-	CASSEYFSATNTGELFF	TGTGCCAGCAGTGAATACTTTAGCGCTACGAACACCGGGGAGCTGTTTTTT
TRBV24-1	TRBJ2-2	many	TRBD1	CATSESDRALTGELFF	TGTGCCACCAGTGAGTCGGACAGGGCTCTCACCGGGGAGCTGTTTTTT
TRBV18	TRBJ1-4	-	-	CASSPRDRNEKLFF	TGTGCCAGCTCACCAAGAGACAGAAACGAAAAACTGTTTTTT
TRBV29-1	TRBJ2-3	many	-	CSVAPGDTQYF	TGCAGCGTAGCACCAGGGGACACGCAGTATTTT
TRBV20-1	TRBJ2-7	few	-	CSARDPVWRGSSYEQYF	TGCAGTGCTAGAGACCCCGTGTGGCGGGGAAGCTCCTACGAGCAGTACTTC
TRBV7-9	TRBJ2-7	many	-	CASSLLGSYEQYF	TGTGCCAGCAGCTTATTGGGCAGCTACGAGCAGTACTTC
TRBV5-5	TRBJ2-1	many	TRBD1	CASRFGTGLGNEQFF	TGTGCCAGCAGATTCGGGACAGGCCTGGGGAATGAGCAGTTCTTC
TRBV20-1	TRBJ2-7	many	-	CSAPPYHSYEQYF	TGCAGTGCCCCCCCCTATCACTCCTACGAGCAGTACTTC
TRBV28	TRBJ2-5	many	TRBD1	CASSFNTGVGETQYF	TGTGCCAGCAGTTTTAATACAGGGGTCGGGGAGACCCAGTACTTC
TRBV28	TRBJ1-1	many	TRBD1	CAITGGTEAFF	TGTGCCATCACAGGGGGCACTGAAGCTTTCTTT
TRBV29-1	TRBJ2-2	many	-	CSVGLVATGELFF	TGCAGCGTTGGACTGGTTGCCACCGGGGAGCTGTTTTTT
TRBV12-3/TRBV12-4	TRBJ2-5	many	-	CASSLIGPETQYF	TGTGCCAGCAGTTTGATAGGCCCAGAGACCCAGTACTTC